Below, one T cell receptor (beta chain) is given with its context. The CDR3 extends over 14 amino acids. Trimming stripped 0 bases from V and 4 bases from J, with 11 bases between. Germline CDR1 reads SGHRS; CDR2 reads YFSETQ. In the original analysis: Estimates of nucleated cell counts were drawn from the amplification of reference gene primers. TCRdb's copy holds only in-frame clones and misses some; the assay was immunoSEQ multiplex PCR. D and trimming come from the DNA, and the V and J calls and clone size come from that table. The data show 95,000 to 150,000 clones, with 90% seen just once and 3.5% to 4% held by the top ten. Seattle patient enrollment occurred during active infection, with longitudinal follow-up thereafter. This record comes from a study of blood T cell repertoires in COVID-19. Study context: Researchers got acute and convalescent COVID-19 samples from the United States, Italy and Spain. From T cells, B-cell-depleted T cells, or PBMCs came the material, which was cDNA or gDNA.

The specimen sequenced was peripheral blood. The chain joins TRBV5-1 to TRBJ2-7; D call uncertain. This TCR was sampled from a woman in her sixties with COVID-19, enrolled during active disease. Here the CDR3 DNA reads TGCGCCAGCAGCTTGGGACCCCTGAGGTACGAGCAGTACTTC. It codes for CASSLGPLRYEQYF.